The following is a T cell receptor beta chain sequence with its context. As yet, its antigen is unknown. TCRdb re-derived calls from the reads in MiXCR, one entry per CDR3 protein. The sample gives 750,000 to 950,000 distinct CDR3 sequences, roughly 28% of which show up once; about an eighth is in the top ten. This sample is drawn from a study of T cell repertoires in cytomegalovirus infection. Study as a whole: An indication of both CMV infection and matching HLA type came from public TCR beta signatures.

The V segment lost 3 bases and the J segment 4 bases; nucleotides outside the gene matches: 6. Germline V lookup: CDR1 MNHEY, CDR2 SMNVEV (reference sequence). This CDR3 is built from 15 residues. Broader study findings: CMV-specific TCR beta clonotypes restricted by HLA-C were the ones dominating the ex vivo response.

V usage is TRBV27 and J usage is TRBJ1-2; 9 bases align to TRBD1. The material sequenced was cultured CD8+ T cells from PBMCs, taken from culture after CMV antigen stimulation. The sequence derives from a human donor in good health (CMV status not recorded). Some clones in this sample may be carry-over from other donors' samples. As DNA, the CDR3 is TGTGCCAGCAGTTTGCAAACAGGGGGCCCCTATGGCTACACCTTC. This gives the protein CASSLQTGGPYGYTF.